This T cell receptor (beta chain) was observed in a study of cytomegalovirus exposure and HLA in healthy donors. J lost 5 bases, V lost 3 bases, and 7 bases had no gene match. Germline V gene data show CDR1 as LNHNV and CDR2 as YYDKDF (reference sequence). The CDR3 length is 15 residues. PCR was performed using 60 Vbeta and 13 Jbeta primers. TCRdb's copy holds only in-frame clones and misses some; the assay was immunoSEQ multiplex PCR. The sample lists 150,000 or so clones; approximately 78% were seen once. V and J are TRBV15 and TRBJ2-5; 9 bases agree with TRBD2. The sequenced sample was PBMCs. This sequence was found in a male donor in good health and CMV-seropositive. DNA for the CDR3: TGTGCCACCAGCAGTCGAGCGGGAGGCGGGGAGACCCAGTACTTC. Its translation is CATSSRAGGGETQYF.